This record looks at one T cell receptor (beta chain) sequence and its context. Its antigen remains unidentified. The data are from a study of OX40 agonist ivuxolimab in advanced cancers. On the study more broadly: In this cohort, patients received ivuxolimab, an agonistic anti-OX40 (CD134) antibody. General study findings and limits: On average, a greater number of expanded clones characterised CD8+ T cells relative to CD4+.

Only in-frame clones appear in the TCRdb table, and some are missing; sequencing was by immunoSEQ multiplex PCR. Among fewer than 85,000 clones listed, about 93% were seen once. Germline V gene data show CDR1 as SGHRS and CDR2 as YFSETQ. Losses at the gene ends were 4 bases for V and 5 bases for J; bases not matched to a gene: 9. CDR3 length: 15 residues. The receptor was derived from an adult with an advanced solid tumor such as melanoma, head and neck, liver or kidney cancer. The starting material was CD4+ or CD8+ T cells sorted from blood, obtained in a trial of the OX40 agonist ivuxolimab. The chain carries TRBV5-1 and TRBJ2-7; 10 nucleotides match TRBD1. This chain's CDR3 is CASSPGQGITNEQYF. CDR3 bases: TGCGCCAGCAGCCCGGGACAGGGGATAACTAACGAGCAGTACTTC.